Below, 3 T cell receptor beta chains from the same sample are listed, as sequenced in a study of shared clonotypes between healthy human individuals. Only in-frame clones appear in the TCRdb table, and some are missing; sequencing was by immunoSEQ multiplex PCR. Of approximately 720,000 clones in the sample, around 72% were seen once. The sequencing input was memory CD4+ T cells sorted from blood. Subset: CD45RA-negative fraction. These receptors originate from a woman aged 25 to 39 in good health.

The V call is TRBV6-5, the J call TRBJ2-2; D is unclear. This CDR3 spans 16 amino acids. V lost 0 bases and J 3 bases, leaving 11 bases between the germline ends. CDR1 and CDR2 (germline): MNHEY, SVGAGI. This chain's CDR3 is CASSYSMSGYTGELFF. Written as DNA, the CDR3 is TGTGCCAGCAGTTACTCGATGTCTGGGTACACCGGGGAGCTGTTTTTT.

This clone was found once. This chain links TRBV28 with TRBJ1-3; TRBD1 agrees at 9 bases. The CDR3 spans 17 residues. Trimming cost V 6 bases and J 1 base; bases outside gene matches: 10. CDR1 is MDHEN and CDR2 is SYDVKM in the germline V gene. The DNA of the CDR3 is TGTGCCAGCAGCAGTCCCGGGACAGGGAGGTCTGGAAACACCATATATTTT. Translating gives CASSSPGTGRSGNTIYF.

The gene calls are TRBV9 and TRBJ1-4; D gene uncertain. Between the trimmed V and J ends, which lost 0 bases and 2 bases, there was a span of 17 bases. Germline values: CDR1 SGDLS, CDR2 YYNGEE. The CDR3 consists of 18 residues. The CDR3 nucleotides are TGTGCCAGCAGCGTAGCTGGGAGGACCCCGGAGACTAATGAAAAACTGTTTTTT. The encoded protein is CASSVAGRTPETNEKLFF.